The 8 T cell receptor beta chains below were found in one sample sequenced in a study of early T cells in non-severe SARS-CoV-2 infection. TCRdb reprocessed the 5' RACE reads via MiXCR and lists one record per CDR3 protein. The data show 30,000 to 45,000 distinct CDR3 sequences, roughly 9.9% seen once. Sequenced material: whole blood. These receptors were collected from an adult who was a healthcare worker with PCR-confirmed SARS-CoV-2 infection or an uninfected control (not recorded which).

The sample holds many counts of this clonotype. The chain is built from TRBV7-2 and TRBJ2-7, with D perhaps TRBD1 (5 bases). V was cut by 6 bases and J by 4 bases, with 10 bases left in between. CDR1 and CDR2 from the germline V gene are SGHTA and FQGNSA. CDR3 size: 12 residues. The CDR3 is CASRDQGYEQYF. DNA of the CDR3: TGTGCCAGCAGGGACCAGGGATACGAGCAGTACTTC.

This clonotype was picked up a small number of times. This chain links TRBV5-8 with TRBJ2-2; tentatively, D is TRBD1 (6 bases). Trimming removed 3 bases from V and 7 bases from J, with 16 bases in between. The CDR3 extends over 15 amino acids. Germline CDR1 and CDR2: SGHTS and YDEGEE. The CDR3 DNA is TGTGCCAGCAGCTCAGGACAGTTCTTTGGCGGGGAGCTGTTTTTT. It yields the protein CASSSGQFFGGELFF. The complete variable domain, with remaining parts taken from reference TRBV5-8 and TRBJ2-2, reads EAGVTQSPTHLIKTRGQQATLRCSPISGHTSVYWYQQALGLGLQFLLWYDEGEERNRGNFPPRFSGRQFPNYSSELNVNALELEDSALYLCASSSGQFFGGELFFGEGSRLTVL.

Ten or more counts support this clonotype. CDR3 protein: CSVDGSSGNTIYF. The CDR3 DNA sequence: TGCAGCGTTGACGGAAGCTCTGGAAACACCATATATTTT. V and J are TRBV29-1 and TRBJ1-3; D unclear. Germline values: CDR1 SQVTM, CDR2 ANQGSEA. This CDR3 spans 13 amino acids. Trimming left V 3 bases short and J 0 bases short, with 6 bases between.

The chain combines TRBV6-5 with TRBJ1-2; D is undetermined. V shed 8 bases and J shed 4 bases, with 11 bases lying between them. Germline-derived CDR1 and CDR2 are MNHEY and SVGAGI. The CDR3 sequence is 12 residues long. The CDR3 sequence is CASGPGIYGYTF. The CDR3 DNA is TGTGCCAGCGGGCCAGGAATCTATGGCTACACCTTC.

The gene calls are TRBV29-1 and TRBJ2-7; D possibly uses TRBD1 or TRBD2 (5 bases each). The CDR3 contains 13 residues. V lost 6 bases, J lost 3 bases, and 15 bases lay in between. CDR1 and CDR2 from the germline V gene are SQVTM and ANQGSEA. The CDR3 sequence is CSVHEGRNYEQYF. The CDR3 nucleotides are TGCAGCGTCCACGAGGGACGGAACTACGAGCAGTACTTC.

This clonotype was detected ten times or more. The chain uses TRBV9 and TRBJ2-5; D remains ambiguous. CDR1 is SGDLS, CDR2 YYNGEE, per germline. The V and J ends lost 2 bases and 3 bases respectively, with 11 bases between them. The CDR3 covers 14 residues. The CDR3 nucleotides read TGTGCCAGCAGCGTCGGCGCCCTGAAAGAGACCCAGTACTTC. Translating it yields CASSVGALKETQYF.

At least ten counts were recorded for this clonotype. The rearrangement links TRBV7-2 to TRBJ1-3; TRBD1 is a possible D gene (5 bases). Trimming left V 1 base short and J 1 base short, with 17 bases between. Germline CDR1 reads SGHTA; CDR2 reads FQGNSA. CDR3 length: 18 residues. The CDR3 protein is CASSLGQPGSGSGNTIYF. CDR3 sequence (DNA): TGTGCCAGCAGCTTAGGACAGCCGGGCAGTGGGTCTGGAAACACCATATATTTT.

This clonotype has only a few counts. This chain links TRBV9 with TRBJ1-2; unclear D gene. Germline CDR1 and CDR2: SGDLS and YYNGEE. The CDR3 runs to 15 residues. Between the trimmed V and J ends, which lost 0 bases and 1 base, there was a span of 10 bases. The CDR3: CASSVGPSINYGYTF. CDR3 sequence (DNA): TGTGCCAGCAGCGTAGGTCCTTCAATTAACTATGGCTACACCTTC.